This T cell receptor beta chain was found in a study of HIV-infected children after antiretroviral therapy interruption. In the study overall: Interruption group median age about 9.5 years; continuous group 8 years. Continuous-treatment samples came from weeks 0, 48 and 150.

V was trimmed by 8 bases and J by 14 bases, leaving 21 bases between them. There are 12 residues in the CDR3. CDR1 and CDR2 (germline): PRHDT, FYEKMQ (reference sequence). The treatment here: PENTA 11 planned treatment interruption arm or continuous ART arm. This clonotype was detected ten times or more. Antigen specificity is unknown. The study's findings and limits: Naive CD4+ CDR3 sharing between time points fell after interruption began. Naive CD4+ Gini coefficient rose by interruption end, suggesting clonal expansion.

A 3' RACE protocol on RNA, with unique molecular identifiers, produced the TCR library. TCRdb called the 3' RACE reads again in MiXCR, with one record for every CDR3 protein. The data hold more than 75,000 distinct CDR3 sequences, with roughly 6.4% observed a single time. This specimen was CD45RA+ CD4+ T cells from PBMCs, pooled from several time points, taken from a donor given antiretroviral therapy, either interrupted or continuous. The subset denotes: naive CD4+ CD45RA+ CD45RO- T cells. This chain connects TRBV13 to TRBJ1-1, with a possible D match to TRBD1 (6 bases). The TCR sequence derives from a pool of human donors with HIV. CDR3 coding DNA: TGTGCCAGCTCTCGGGGGGCCACAGAAGTCTTCTTT. It codes for CASSRGATEVFF.